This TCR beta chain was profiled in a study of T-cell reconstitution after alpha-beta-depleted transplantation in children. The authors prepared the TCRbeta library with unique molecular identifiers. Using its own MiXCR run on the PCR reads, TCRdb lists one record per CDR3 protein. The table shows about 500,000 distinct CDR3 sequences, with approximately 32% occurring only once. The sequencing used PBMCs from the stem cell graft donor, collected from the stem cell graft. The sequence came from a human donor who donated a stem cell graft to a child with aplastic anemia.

The CDR3 DNA reads TGCGCCAGCAGCTTGTCCAAGGCAGCAAAAGAGACCCAGTACTTC. Its protein is CASSLSKAAKETQYF. V is TRBV5-1 and J is TRBJ2-5, with D hard to call. The CDR3 extends over 15 amino acids. Trimming stripped 1 base from V and 3 bases from J, with 13 bases between. Germline assignment: CDR1 SGHRS and CDR2 YFSETQ.